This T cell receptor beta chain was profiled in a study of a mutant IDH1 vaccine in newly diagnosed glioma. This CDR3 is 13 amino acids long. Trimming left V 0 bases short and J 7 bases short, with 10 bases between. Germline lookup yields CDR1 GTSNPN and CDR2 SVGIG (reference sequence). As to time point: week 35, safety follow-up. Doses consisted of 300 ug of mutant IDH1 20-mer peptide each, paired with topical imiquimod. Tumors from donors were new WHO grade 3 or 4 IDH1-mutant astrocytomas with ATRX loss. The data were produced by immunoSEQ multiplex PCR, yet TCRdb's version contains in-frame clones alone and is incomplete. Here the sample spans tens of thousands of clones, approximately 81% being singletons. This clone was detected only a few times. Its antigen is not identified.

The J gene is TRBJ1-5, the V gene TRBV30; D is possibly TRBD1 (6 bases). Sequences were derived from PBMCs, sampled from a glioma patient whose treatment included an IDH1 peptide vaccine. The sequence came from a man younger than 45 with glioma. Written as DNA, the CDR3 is TGTGCCTGGAGTGTCCAGGGACAACAGCCCCAGCATTTT. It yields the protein CAWSVQGQQPQHF.